The source of this T cell receptor (beta chain) is a study of control samples from healthy donors and cancer patients. Clones were read by immunoSEQ multiplex PCR, and TCRdb kept only the in-frame ones, dropping some. Of around 140,000 clones detected, roughly 89% appear once; the ten largest clones hold more than 6.5%. This CDR3 is built from 15 residues. Per germline, CDR1 KGHDR and CDR2 SFDVKD. V dropped 6 bases and J dropped 7; count of bases not matched to a gene: 8. The sequence came from a man in his fifties with head and neck cancer. Sequencing was performed on PBMCs. The chain couples TRBV24-1 to TRBJ2-1, with 10 bases that match TRBD1. The CDR3 coding sequence is TGTGCCACCAGTCAACCGGGACAGGGGCCGAATGAGCAGTTCTTC. Translation gives CATSQPGQGPNEQFF.